This T cell receptor beta chain was retrieved from a study of T cells in Graves' hyperthyroidism and ophthalmopathy. Whole-study findings and limits: Appearing also in blood were most of the thyroid clonotypes expanded above 0.001. Ophthalmopathy was distinguished from stable hyperthyroidism by 13 V-J signatures.

Authors of the study amplified TCR beta CDR3 regions from RNA transcripts. The HTBI primer set served for first-round RT-PCR of the TCR CDR3. TCRdb re-called the multiplex PCR reads through MiXCR, storing one row per CDR3 protein. The table includes 300,000 to 400,000 distinct CDR3 sequences, about 15% detected once. The CDR3 has 16 residues. CDR1 and CDR2 from the germline V gene are MNHEY and SVGEGT. The ends lost 6 bases at V and 5 bases at J; junction bases unmatched: 10. This clonotype was seen many times. The antigen remains unidentified. The clonotype originates from a woman aged 55-69 years with Graves' hyperthyroidism. The rearrangement uses TRBV6-2 or TRBV6-3 and TRBJ2-1, with TRBD2 identical over 10 bases. Specimen: blood. The CDR3: CASRIRAGGRDNEQFF. CDR3 sequence (DNA): TGTGCCAGCAGAATCAGAGCGGGAGGGCGAGACAATGAGCAGTTCTTC.